This T cell receptor (beta chain) was sequenced for a study of blood T cell repertoires in COVID-19. Looking at the study overall: T cells, B-cell-depleted T cells, or PBMCs supplied cDNA or gDNA.

The authors' processing: Scientists estimated how many nucleated cells there were by amplifying reference gene primers. Profiled with immunoSEQ multiplex PCR; TCRdb holds only in-frame clones, not every one. The V and J calls and the clone size are those of that table, but D and trimming were determined from the DNA. The repertoire includes about 160,000 clones, almost 85% of them detected once, and about 14% sits in the top ten. The trim removed 5 bases at V and 5 bases at J, leaving 21 bases unmatched. The germline gives CDR1 PRHDT, CDR2 FYEKMQ (reference sequence). CDR3 size: 19 residues. Sequencing was done on a sample of peripheral blood. The chain links TRBV13 to TRBJ2-7; the match to TRBD2 covers 10 bases. The sequence came from a man between 18 and 29 years old with active or convalescent COVID-19. The CDR3 sequence is CASSGTLEGRGLALHEQYF. The CDR3 region has the DNA TGTGCCAGCAGCGGCACCCTTGAGGGTAGGGGACTAGCGTTGCACGAGCAGTACTTC. Based on the CDR3 plus reference TRBV13 and TRBJ2-7, the full variable domain is AAGVIQSPRHLIKEKRETATLKCYPIPRHDTVYWYQQGPGQDPQFLISFYEKMQSDKGSIPDRFSAQQFSDYHSELNMSSLELGDSALYFCASSGTLEGRGLALHEQYFGPGTRLTVT.